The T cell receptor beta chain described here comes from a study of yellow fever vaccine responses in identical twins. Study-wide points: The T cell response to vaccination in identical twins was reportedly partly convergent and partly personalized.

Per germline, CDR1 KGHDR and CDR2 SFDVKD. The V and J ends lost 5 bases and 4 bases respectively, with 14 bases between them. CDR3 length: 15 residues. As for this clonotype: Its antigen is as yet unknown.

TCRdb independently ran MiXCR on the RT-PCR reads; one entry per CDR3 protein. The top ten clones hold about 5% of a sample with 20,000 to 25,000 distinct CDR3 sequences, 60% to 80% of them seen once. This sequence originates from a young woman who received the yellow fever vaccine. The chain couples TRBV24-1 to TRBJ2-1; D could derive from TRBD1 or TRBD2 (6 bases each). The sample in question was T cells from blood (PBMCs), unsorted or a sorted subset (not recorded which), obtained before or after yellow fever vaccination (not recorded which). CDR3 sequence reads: CATSVLGGLYNEQFF. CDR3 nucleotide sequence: TGTGCCACCAGTGTATTGGGGGGCCTTTACAATGAGCAGTTCTTC.